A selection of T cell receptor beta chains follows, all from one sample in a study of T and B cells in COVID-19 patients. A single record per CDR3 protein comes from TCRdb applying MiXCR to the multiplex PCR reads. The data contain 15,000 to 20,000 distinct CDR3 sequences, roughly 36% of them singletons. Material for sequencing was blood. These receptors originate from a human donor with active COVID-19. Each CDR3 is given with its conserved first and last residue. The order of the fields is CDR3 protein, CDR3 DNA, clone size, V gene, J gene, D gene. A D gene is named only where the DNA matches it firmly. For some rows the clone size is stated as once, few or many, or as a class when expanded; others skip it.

CASSFGGGYAETQYF,TGTGCCAGCAGCTTTGGCGGGGGGTACGCGGAGACCCAGTACTTC,NA,TRBV7-9,TRBJ2-5,TRBD2
CASSYGSGGETQYF,TGTGCCAGCAGTTATGGTAGCGGGGGTGAGACCCAGTACTTC,NA,TRBV6-5,TRBJ2-5,TRBD2
CASSFKRGYNEQFF,TGTGCCAGCAGCTTCAAGCGGGGTTACAATGAGCAGTTCTTC,NA,TRBV5-4,TRBJ2-1,TRBD2
CASSPRVIGSGNTIYF,TGTGCCAGCTCACCACGGGTTATTGGCTCTGGAAACACCATATATTTT,NA,TRBV18,TRBJ1-3,NA
CATGGRGNTGELFF,TGTGCCACCGGCGGACGGGGGAACACCGGGGAGCTGTTTTTT,few,TRBV24-1,TRBJ2-2,NA
CASSPTGGTDTQYF,TGTGCCAGCAGCCCCACAGGGGGAACAGATACGCAGTATTTT,NA,TRBV5-6,TRBJ2-3,TRBD1
CASSLGQYAYEQYF,TGTGCCAGCAGTTTAGGGCAGTACGCCTACGAGCAGTACTTC,NA,TRBV12-3/TRBV12-4,TRBJ2-7,NA
CSVDSSGVSSYNEQFF,TGCAGCGTGGATTCTAGCGGGGTGAGCTCCTACAATGAGCAGTTCTTC,medium-sized,TRBV29-1,TRBJ2-1,TRBD2
CATDRGQAYEQYF,TGTGCCACCGACAGGGGGCAAGCCTACGAGCAGTACTTC,many,TRBV6-1,TRBJ2-7,TRBD1
CASSPTGGSSPLHF,TGTGCCAGCAGCCCCACAGGGGGTTCTTCACCCCTCCACTTT,once,TRBV7-4,TRBJ1-6,TRBD1
CASGNTGELFF,TGTGCCAGCGGCAACACCGGGGAGCTGTTTTTT,NA,TRBV7-6,TRBJ2-2,NA
CASSTGTSGGRTDTQYF,TGTGCCAGCAGTACCGGGACTAGCGGGGGGCGGACAGATACGCAGTATTTT,NA,TRBV27,TRBJ2-3,TRBD2
CASSPGQFSSYEQYF,TGTGCCAGCAGCCCAGGACAGTTCAGCTCCTACGAGCAGTACTTC,many,TRBV7-9,TRBJ2-7,NA
CASSIRGAVGTDTQYF,TGTGCCAGCAGCATCCGGGGGGCAGTGGGCACAGATACGCAGTATTTT,once,TRBV5-5,TRBJ2-3,NA
CASSETGQGRSPLHF,TGTGCCAGCAGTGAAACTGGACAGGGACGCTCACCCCTCCACTTT,few,TRBV27,TRBJ1-6,TRBD1
CASSLRGLAKPSTDTQYF,TGTGCCAGCAGTTTACGGGGTCTAGCCAAACCTAGCACAGATACGCAGTATTTT,NA,TRBV12-3/TRBV12-4,TRBJ2-3,NA
CSVWGAYSYEQYF,TGCAGCGTTTGGGGGGCTTATTCCTACGAGCAGTACTTC,few,TRBV29-1,TRBJ2-7,NA
CASSLRGDNTDTQYF,TGTGCCAGCAGCCTCCGGGGGGATAACACAGATACGCAGTATTTT,NA,TRBV12-3/TRBV12-4,TRBJ2-3,TRBD2
CASSSSDGYTF,TGTGCCAGCAGTTCCAGCGATGGCTACACCTTC,NA,TRBV27,TRBJ1-2,NA
CASSAGQSRGLTF,TGTGCCAGCTCAGCTGGACAGTCCAGGGGACTCACCTTC,once,TRBV18,TRBJ1-2,NA
CSVRTGGAGELFF,TGCAGCGTTCGGACAGGGGGCGCCGGGGAGCTGTTTTTT,medium-sized,TRBV29-1,TRBJ2-2,TRBD1
CASSEVPPPPYNEQFF,TGCGCCAGCAGTGAGGTACCCCCTCCACCTTACAATGAGCAGTTCTTC,NA,TRBV10-2,TRBJ2-1,NA
CASSLYYGEQYF,TGTGCCAGCAGTTTGTACTACGGAGAGCAGTACTTC,NA,TRBV12-3/TRBV12-4,TRBJ2-7,NA
CASSEALAGRETQYF,TGTGCCAGCAGTGAAGCACTAGCGGGGAGAGAGACCCAGTACTTC,NA,TRBV6-1,TRBJ2-5,TRBD2
CASSQLMTGGSYNEQFF,TGTGCCAGCAGCCAACTGATGACAGGTGGCTCCTACAATGAGCAGTTCTTC,NA,TRBV4-2,TRBJ2-1,NA
CASSYSRRGQVNQPQHF,TGTGCCAGCAGTTACTCGAGAAGGGGACAGGTAAATCAGCCCCAGCATTTT,NA,TRBV6-1,TRBJ1-5,TRBD1
CASMSQGGGNQPQHF,TGTGCCAGCATGTCTCAGGGGGGGGGCAATCAGCCCCAGCATTTT,few,TRBV27,TRBJ1-5,TRBD1
CASSRTSVVGHEQFF,TGTGCCAGCAGTCGAACTAGTGTGGTGGGCCATGAGCAGTTCTTC,few,TRBV6-5,TRBJ2-1,NA
CASKLAGTGGYEQYF,TGTGCCAGCAAGTTGGCCGGGACAGGGGGCTACGAGCAGTACTTC,NA,TRBV6-2/TRBV6-3,TRBJ2-7,TRBD1
CASRATGEWEKLFF,TGTGCCAGTAGGGCCACAGGGGAATGGGAAAAACTGTTTTTT,few,TRBV19,TRBJ1-4,TRBD1
CASSFRGQGSYNEQFF,TGTGCCAGCAGTTTTCGAGGACAGGGGTCTTACAATGAGCAGTTCTTC,NA,TRBV28,TRBJ2-1,TRBD1
CASSPPSGGAGEQFF,TGTGCCAGCAGCCCTCCTAGCGGGGGGGCAGGTGAGCAGTTCTTC,medium-sized,TRBV6-5,TRBJ2-1,TRBD2
CASRPDRGHGYTF,TGTGCCAGCAGACCCGACAGGGGTCATGGCTACACCTTC,few,TRBV27,TRBJ1-2,TRBD1
CSARVPSSYNEQFF,TGCAGTGCTAGAGTACCTAGCTCCTACAATGAGCAGTTCTTC,NA,TRBV20-1,TRBJ2-1,NA
CASSFRPTGELFF,TGTGCCAGCAGCTTTAGGCCTACCGGGGAGCTGTTTTTT,few,TRBV5-6,TRBJ2-2,NA
CASTPRGTSGTDTQYF,TGTGCCAGTACCCCCCGAGGGACTAGCGGCACAGATACGCAGTATTTT,medium-sized,TRBV19,TRBJ2-3,TRBD2
CASSQPARPYEQYF,TGTGCCAGCAGCCAACCAGCCAGACCCTACGAGCAGTACTTC,few,TRBV13,TRBJ2-7,NA
CASSRIGTGNGYTF,TGTGCCAGCAGCCGGATCGGGACAGGGAACGGCTACACCTTC,NA,TRBV5-5,TRBJ1-2,TRBD1
CASSTMRMNTEAFF,TGTGCCAGCAGTACGATGAGGATGAACACTGAAGCTTTCTTT,few,TRBV11-1,TRBJ1-1,NA
CASSSTQQGVAEAFF,TGTGCCAGCAGCTCCACTCAACAGGGGGTAGCTGAAGCTTTCTTT,few,TRBV5-5,TRBJ1-1,TRBD1
CASSPGGALGEQYF,TGTGCCAGCAGCCCAGGGGGGGCCCTGGGCGAGCAGTACTTC,NA,TRBV11-3,TRBJ2-7,NA
CASSLLSGGATGNEQFF,TGTGCCAGCAGCTTACTAAGCGGGGGGGCCACGGGAAATGAGCAGTTCTTC,NA,TRBV5-6,TRBJ2-1,TRBD2
CASSQGRNTIYF,TGTGCCAGCAGCCAGGGGCGAAACACCATATATTTT,few,TRBV6-5,TRBJ1-3,NA
CATSDSYQETQYF,TGTGCCACCAGTGATTCGTACCAAGAGACCCAGTACTTC,few,TRBV24-1,TRBJ2-5,NA
CASRRRGGDTGELFF,TGTGCCAGCAGACGGAGGGGGGGGGACACCGGGGAGCTGTTTTTT,NA,TRBV12-3/TRBV12-4,TRBJ2-2,NA
CASSYSNTMNTIYF,TGTGCCAGCAGTTACTCGAACACAATGAACACCATATATTTT,NA,TRBV6-5,TRBJ1-3,NA
CASGQGTSGNTDTQYF,TGTGCTAGTGGTCAAGGGACTAGCGGAAACACAGATACGCAGTATTTT,NA,TRBV12-5,TRBJ2-3,TRBD2
CASSLEGGSYTF,TGTGCCAGCAGCTTAGAGGGTGGGAGCTACACCTTC,NA,TRBV7-6,TRBJ1-2,NA
CASSLSGVDETQYF,TGTGCCAGCAGTCTCTCGGGAGTGGACGAGACCCAGTACTTC,few,TRBV12-3/TRBV12-4,TRBJ2-5,NA
CASSTPQRGIHNEQFF,TGTGCCAGCAGTACCCCACAGCGGGGGATCCACAATGAGCAGTTCTTC,few,TRBV27,TRBJ2-1,TRBD2
CASSLLDSYGYTF,TGTGCCAGCAGCTTATTGGACAGCTATGGCTACACCTTC,few,TRBV13,TRBJ1-2,NA